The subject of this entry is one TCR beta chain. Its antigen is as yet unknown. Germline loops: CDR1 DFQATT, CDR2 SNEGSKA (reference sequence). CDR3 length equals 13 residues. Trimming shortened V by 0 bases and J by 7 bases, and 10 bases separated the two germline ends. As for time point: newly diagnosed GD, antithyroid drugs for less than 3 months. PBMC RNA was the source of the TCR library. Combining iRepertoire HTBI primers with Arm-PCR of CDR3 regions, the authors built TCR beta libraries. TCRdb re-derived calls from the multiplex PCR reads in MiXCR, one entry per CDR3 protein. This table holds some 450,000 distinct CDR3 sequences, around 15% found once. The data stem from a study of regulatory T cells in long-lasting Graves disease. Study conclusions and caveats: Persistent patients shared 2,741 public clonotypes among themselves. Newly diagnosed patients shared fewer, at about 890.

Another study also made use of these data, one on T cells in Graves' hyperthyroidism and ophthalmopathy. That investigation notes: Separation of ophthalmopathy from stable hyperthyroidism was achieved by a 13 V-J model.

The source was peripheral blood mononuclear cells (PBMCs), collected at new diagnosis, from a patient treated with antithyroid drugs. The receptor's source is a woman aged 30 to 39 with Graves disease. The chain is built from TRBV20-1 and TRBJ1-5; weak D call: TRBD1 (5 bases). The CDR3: CSARDVQGQPQHF. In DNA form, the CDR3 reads TGCAGTGCTAGAGACGTTCAGGGCCAGCCCCAGCATTTT.